The entry below describes one T cell receptor (beta chain). This clone was detected only once. It lacks a known antigen. Base qualities are not recorded, but no much larger clone differs from it by a single base. Each collaborating institution followed its own protocols to collect whole blood in K2EDTA tubes. For TCRbeta analysis, collaborators shipped samples as frozen whole blood, isolated PBMCs, or DNA extracted from either of those sample types. The entry originates in a study of blood T cell repertoires in COVID-19 (dated by TCRdb to the early 2020s). Some background on the complete study: Samples covering the acute and convalescent phases of COVID-19 were provided by collaborators in the United States, Italy and Spain. Where available, HLA class I and class II types were taken from metadata supplied by the sample provider and were not determined by assay-based typing. A de-identified subject ID, COVID-19 status, age in years and sex were almost always included in the sample metadata. Samples were obtained from the ongoing ImmuneRACE study (first 160 participants) and from 950 to 1,500 subjects provided by 6 global collaborators. The prospective study material was composed of cDNA or gDNA derived from T cells, B-cell-depleted T cells, or PBMCs. Deeply sampled blood TCRbeta repertoires from subjects exposed to, actively infected with, or recovered from COVID-19 were included in the dataset. The repertoires were made available in a free public database intended to serve as a resource for research on the immune response to SARS-CoV-2.

General conclusions and limits of the study: Clinical and demographic metadata were provided uncurated, with the amount varying by source and participant.

TCRbeta CDR3 regions were amplified from genomic DNA using the immunoSEQ Assay, a bias-controlled multiplex PCR. As for how the authors treated the data: Within the assay, amplification of reference gene primers was used to estimate how many nucleated cells each sample contained. Sequence reads were collapsed and filtered to measure the absolute abundance of every unique TCRbeta CDR3 rearrangement. For each sample, productive Simpson clonality was calculated as the square root of Simpson's diversity index over productive rearrangements. The table was pulled from immuneACCESS by TCRdb, which kept in-frame rearrangements only. Such tables lose some clones; where checked, under half of the loss comes from unresolved V genes, and the rest has no known cause. The DNA gave D and trimming, while V, J and clone size come from that table. Counted in this sample were roughly 230,000 clones; about 85% of them appeared once. The top ten hold around 0.98% of the sample.

V and J are truncated by 1 base and 6 bases respectively, leaving an intervening sequence of 10 bases. The CDR1 and CDR2 encoded by the germline V gene (reference sequence) are GTSNPN and SVGIG. From cysteine to phenylalanine, the CDR3 is 13 amino acids long. The entry retains the CDR3 DNA only, 39 bases that are in frame from base 1. Sequencing used peripheral blood. The V gene is TRBV30 and the J gene is TRBJ1-5; the D gene identity is not certain. The receptor's source is a man aged 35-49 years with acute or convalescent COVID-19. The nucleotide sequence is given as TGTGCCTGGAGTGCCACGCCAGGTCAGCCCCAGCATTTT. This sequence encodes CAWSATPGQPQHF.